Listed here is a single T cell receptor (beta chain). This record comes from a study of shared clonotypes between healthy human individuals. As for the study in general: Per-donor plates numbered three CD4 naive, three CD4 memory, two CD8 naive and one CD8 memory.

The assay was carried out at the deep level. Produced via immunoSEQ multiplex PCR; TCRdb's table is partial and in-frame only. The sample shows about 610,000 clones, 97% of them seen only once. CDR1 is SNHLY and CDR2 is FYNNEI in the germline V gene. The CDR3 has 15 residues. V was pared by 6 bases and J by 0 bases, with 11 bases between. The sequence derives from a woman in her 30s in good health. This rearrangement joins TRBV2 to TRBJ2-2; D is undetermined. Sequencing was carried out using naive CD4+ T cells sorted from blood. As to subset: CD45RA+ positively selected. CDR3 sequence reads: CASSPRPSNTGELFF. CDR3 in DNA: TGTGCCAGCAGCCCCCGTCCATCGAACACCGGGGAGCTGTTTTTT. The full variable domain, its missing parts supplied by reference TRBV2 and TRBJ2-2, is EPEVTQTPSHQVTQMGQEVILRCVPISNHLYFYWYRQILGQKVEFLVSFYNNEISEKSEIFDDQFSVERPDGSNFTLKIRSTKLEDSAMYFCASSPRPSNTGELFFGEGSRLTVL.